The 18 T cell receptor beta chains below were found in one sample sequenced in a study of Ad26.COV2.S vaccination and SARS-CoV-2 variants. Method: immunoSEQ multiplex PCR; TCRdb's copy keeps in-frame clones and lacks some. The repertoire holds 360,000 or so clones, with about 91% as singletons. Treatment in this sample: some 20 received Ad26.COV2.S at low or high dose, single or two shots; about five received placebo; per-sample allocation not given. Day 63 after the first injection of vaccine or placebo was the sampling time. Sequenced here: peripheral blood, sampled in a trial of Ad26.COV2.S vaccine versus placebo. These receptors originate from a person aged 18-65 years who received the Ad26.COV2.S COVID-19 vaccine or a placebo.

This clone was seen just once. This chain uses TRBV28 with TRBJ2-5; D may correspond to TRBD1 or TRBD2 (7 bases each). This CDR3 region has 16 residues. The V end was cut by 4 bases, the J end by 6 bases, with 21 bases between. CDR1 is MDHEN and CDR2 is SYDVKM in the germline V gene. CDR3 nucleotide sequence: TGTGCCAGCAGTTGGGAGACAGGGAGGGTTGAAAAGACCCAGTACTTC. Translation gives CASSWETGRVEKTQYF.

This chain connects TRBV11-3 to TRBJ2-5, with D possibly called TRBD1 or TRBD2 (5 bases each). The V end lost 5 bases, the J end lost 3 bases, and 16 bases lay between the germline ends. There are 15 residues in the CDR3. Germline CDR1 and CDR2: SGHNT and YENEEA. CDR3 in DNA: TGTGCCAGCAGCCCCGGACACACGCGGGAAGAGACCCAGTACTTC. Residues: CASSPGHTREETQYF.

The rearrangement links TRBV9 to TRBJ1-3; tentatively, D is TRBD1 (5 bases). The germline V gene encodes CDR1 SGDLS and CDR2 YYNGEE. Between the trimmed V and J ends, which lost 1 base and 2 bases, there was a span of 13 bases. This CDR3 comprises 16 residues. This CDR3 reads CASSVPRGGTGNTIYF. The CDR3 DNA reads as TGTGCCAGCAGCGTACCTCGCGGGGGGACTGGAAACACCATATATTTT.

The chain recombines TRBV29-1 with TRBJ1-5; 7 bases agree with TRBD1. The CDR3 length is 13 residues. V lost 5 bases and J lost 5; bases outside the gene matches: 6. Germline V gene lookup returns CDR1 SQVTM and CDR2 ANQGSEA. The CDR3 protein is CSVRAGGDQPQHF. CDR3 sequence (DNA): TGCAGCGTTCGGGCAGGGGGGGATCAGCCCCAGCATTTT.

This chain joins TRBV9 and TRBJ2-1; TRBD2 matches 7 bases. The CDR3 is 14 residues long. Germline-derived CDR1 and CDR2 are SGDLS and YYNGEE. The V and J ends lost 4 bases and 10 bases, in that order; junction bases with no gene match: 11. The CDR3 reads CASSSPGTTREQFF. In nucleotides, the CDR3 is TGTGCCAGCAGCTCCCCCGGGACTACTCGGGAGCAGTTCTTC.

CDR3 loop: CASSSLDRGSRAFF. In nucleotides, the CDR3 is TGTGCCAGCAGTTCCCTCGACAGGGGGTCTCGAGCTTTCTTT. The rearrangement links TRBV6-5 to TRBJ1-1; 9 bases line up with TRBD1. This CDR3 region has 14 residues. CDR1 and CDR2 from the germline V gene are MNHEY and SVGAGI. With V trimmed by 4 bases and J by 10 bases, 10 bases remained unmatched.

The chain combines TRBV6-5 with TRBJ2-1, with 9 nucleotides matching TRBD2. The CDR3 has 15 residues. Germline V gene sequence: CDR1 MNHEY, CDR2 SVGAGI. The J segment lost 10 bases and the V segment lost 5 bases, leaving 12 bases of the junction unmatched. Here the CDR3 DNA reads TGTGCCAGCAGTCTCCTAGCGGGATCTAAGGGGGAGCAGTTCTTC. Encoded protein: CASSLLAGSKGEQFF.

This chain connects TRBV10-3 to TRBJ2-5; 13 nucleotides align to TRBD2. The CDR3 is 16 residues long. V dropped 6 bases and J dropped 5; count of bases not matched to a gene: 9. The germline gives CDR1 ENHRY, CDR2 SYGVKD. The CDR3 DNA reads TGTGCCATCAGCAGACTAGCGGGAGGAAACAAGGAGACCCAGTACTTC. Amino acid sequence: CAISRLAGGNKETQYF.

V usage is TRBV27 and J usage is TRBJ1-4, with unresolved D. The CDR3 extends over 13 amino acids. Looked up from germline, CDR1 is MNHEY and CDR2 is SMNVEV (reference sequence). V was clipped by 3 bases and J by 5 bases, with 7 bases between them. The CDR3 loop is CASSFSRNEKLFF. DNA of the CDR3: TGTGCCAGCAGTTTTTCCCGCAATGAAAAACTGTTTTTT.

This rearrangement joins TRBV2 to TRBJ1-5; D possibly corresponds to TRBD1 (5 bases). Looked up from germline, CDR1 is SNHLY and CDR2 is FYNNEI. This CDR3 is built from 13 residues. V dropped 6 bases and J dropped 7 bases, with 13 bases sitting between them. The CDR3 DNA follows: TGTGCCAGCAGAATCAGGGAGGGCCAGCCCCAGCATTTT. It translates to CASRIREGQPQHF.

This chain uses TRBV7-3 with TRBJ1-6; D is perhaps TRBD1 (6 bases). This CDR3 spans 22 amino acids. The V gene's germline CDR1 is SGHTA and CDR2 FQGTGA. Trimming cost V 4 bases and J 9 bases, with 37 bases left between them. CDR3 residues: CASSSSRGGFCLGELPASPLHF. The CDR3 DNA reads TGTGCCAGCAGCTCCAGCCGGGGGGGCTTTTGTTTAGGAGAGCTCCCAGCTTCACCCCTCCACTTT.

The rearrangement links TRBV18 to TRBJ2-5; TRBD2 might be the D (5 bases). The CDR3 consists of 13 residues. CDR1 KGHSH and CDR2 LQKENI come from the germline V gene. V gave up 2 bases and J gave up 8 bases, with 12 bases separating them. CDR3 DNA sequence: TGTGCCAGCTCACCAGTGGTCCGGGGAACCCAGTACTTC. Protein sequence: CASSPVVRGTQYF.

This chain links TRBV5-1 with TRBJ2-1; the match to TRBD1 covers 11 bases. The CDR3 has 16 amino acids. V was clipped by 0 bases and J by 9 bases; unmatched bases: 8. Germline V lookup: CDR1 SGHRS, CDR2 YFSETQ. The CDR3 sequence is CASSLGPGTGGTEQFF. CDR3 bases: TGCGCCAGCAGCTTGGGCCCCGGGACAGGGGGTACTGAGCAGTTCTTC.

A word on this clone: At the DNA level, this CDR3 is encoded by other sequences in the same sample as well. This chain joins TRBV3-1 (or the pseudogene TRBV3-2) and TRBJ2-5; D is ambiguous. This CDR3 region has 13 residues. Germline V CDR1 and CDR2: LGHDT, YNNKEL (reference sequence). V lost 0 bases, J lost 8 bases, and 10 bases lay in between. This chain's CDR3 is CASSQDPRETQYF. CDR3 sequence (DNA): TGTGCCAGCAGCCAAGACCCAAGAGAAACCCAGTACTTC.

The chain couples TRBV29-1 to TRBJ2-5; D may be TRBD2 (6 bases). V was pared by 6 bases and J by 5 bases, with 13 bases between. Germline V gene lookup returns CDR1 SQVTM and CDR2 ANQGSEA. The CDR3 spans 12 residues. The CDR3 DNA follows: TGCAGCGTCGACGGGAGTCGCGAGACCCAGTACTTC. The encoded protein is CSVDGSRETQYF.

The chain is built from TRBV14 and TRBJ2-4; D ambiguous. There are 16 residues in the CDR3. Per the germline V gene, CDR1 is SGHDN and CDR2 is FVKESK. V lost 0 bases, J lost 0 bases, and 9 bases lay in between. The CDR3, as DNA: TGTGCCAGCAGCCAAGATTCAAGACTAGCCAAAAACATTCAGTACTTC. It translates to CASSQDSRLAKNIQYF. Complete variable domain (other parts from reference TRBV14 and TRBJ2-4): EAGVTQFPSHSVIEKGQTVTLRCDPISGHDNLYWYRRVMGKEIKFLLHFVKESKQDESGMPNNRFLAERTGGTYSTLKVQPAELEDSGVYFCASSQDSRLAKNIQYFGAGTRLSVL.

The CDR3 here is CASSFWGGSTEAFF. The CDR3 DNA is TGTGCCAGCAGTTTCTGGGGCGGCTCCACTGAAGCTTTCTTT. The genes are TRBV27 and TRBJ1-1, with a tentative D call TRBD1 (5 bases). CDR1 is MNHEY and CDR2 is SMNVEV in the germline V gene (reference sequence). V shed 3 bases and J shed 4 bases, with 12 bases lying between them. CDR3 length: 14 amino acids.

CDR3 sequence reads: CASTLLKIAENTGELFF. The CDR3 bases are TGTGCCAGCACCCTCCTCAAAATAGCGGAGAACACCGGGGAGCTGTTTTTT. The gene calls are TRBV28 and TRBJ2-2; TRBD2 is a possible D gene (6 bases). Per germline, CDR1 MDHEN and CDR2 SYDVKM. This CDR3 has 17 residues. V lost 7 bases to trimming and J lost 1 base, with 19 bases between them.